This entry lists 13 T cell receptor beta chains sequenced from one sample in a study of T-cell reconstitution after alpha-beta-depleted transplantation in children. Unique molecular identifiers were incorporated when the TCRbeta library was constructed. A single record per CDR3 protein comes from TCRdb applying MiXCR to the PCR reads. This table holds about 610,000 distinct CDR3 sequences, more than 9% found once. The specimen comprised PBMCs from the stem cell graft donor, sampled from the stem cell graft. The receptors were gathered from a human donor who donated a stem cell graft to a child with acute myeloid leukemia.

The sample holds many counts of this clonotype. This rearrangement joins TRBV30 to TRBJ1-2; the D is unclear. This CDR3 has 12 amino acids. Trimming removed 0 bases at V and 13 bases at J, with 15 bases between. CDR1 and CDR2 (germline): GTSNPN, SVGIG (reference sequence). DNA for the CDR3: TGTGCCTGGAGTGTAGGGCCGGTGGTAGGCACCTTC. This translates into CAWSVGPVVGTF.

The chain combines TRBV10-3 with TRBJ2-2; 10 bases map to TRBD1. The V gene end was trimmed by 10 bases and the J gene end by 7 bases; junction bases not matched to a gene: 6. Germline loops: CDR1 ENHRY, CDR2 SYGVKD. The CDR3 is 13 amino acids. The CDR3 coding sequence is TGTGCCACCCGACAGGGGGCCGGCGGGGAGCTGTTTTTT. It codes for CATRQGAGGELFF.

In its sample, this clonotype was seen once. J is TRBJ1-3 and V is TRBV7-3; D unresolved. Trimming stripped 0 bases from V and 0 bases from J, with 6 bases between. This CDR3 contains 15 residues. The germline V gene encodes CDR1 SGHTA and CDR2 FQGTGA. The CDR3 loop reads CASSLTHASGNTIYF. CDR3 coding DNA: TGTGCCAGCAGCTTAACCCACGCCTCTGGAAACACCATATATTTT.

In this sample, this clonotype turned up many times. The chain uses TRBV28 and TRBJ2-7; D might be TRBD1 or TRBD2, each matching 5 bases. CDR1 is MDHEN and CDR2 is SYDVKM in the germline V gene. The V end was cut by 2 bases, the J end by 2 bases, with 13 bases between. This CDR3 contains 15 residues. The chain's CDR3 is CASSLMGRNAYEQYF. CDR3 DNA sequence: TGTGCCAGCAGTTTAATGGGACGTAATGCCTACGAGCAGTACTTC.

Only a few counts were recorded for this clonotype. The chain combines TRBV7-2 with TRBJ2-5, with 8 bases lining up with TRBD2. This CDR3 comprises 15 residues. V trimming: 2 bases; J trimming: 4 bases; junction bases outside the gene matches: 6. Germline CDR1 reads SGHTA; CDR2 reads FQGNSA. Written as DNA, the CDR3 is TGTGCCAGCAGCTTAATGACGGGAGGGCCAGAGACCCAGTACTTC. Amino acid sequence: CASSLMTGGPETQYF.

The sample holds many counts of this clonotype. The chain carries TRBV29-1 and TRBJ2-3, with 8 bases that match TRBD2. The CDR3 has 14 amino acids. V trimming: 3 bases; J trimming: 3 bases; junction bases outside the gene matches: 5. Looked up from germline, CDR1 is SQVTM and CDR2 is ANQGSEA. The CDR3 reads CSVDRGGGTDTQYF. CDR3 DNA: TGCAGCGTTGACCGGGGCGGGGGGACAGATACGCAGTATTTT.

The chain's CDR3 is CASSYLSSDTGELFF. In nucleotides, the CDR3 is TGTGCCAGCAGTTATCTATCTAGCGACACCGGGGAGCTGTTTTTT. V gene TRBV6-2 or TRBV6-3 combines with J gene TRBJ2-2, with D perhaps TRBD2 (6 bases). The ends were cut back, 3 bases at V and 3 bases at J, with 11 bases in the middle. The CDR3 is 15 residues long. Germline V CDR1 and CDR2: MNHEY, SVGEGT.

The CDR3 loop is CASSHEPPDQETQYF. CDR3 nucleotides: TGTGCCAGCAGTCACGAACCGCCAGACCAAGAGACCCAGTACTTC. This chain joins TRBV7-8 and TRBJ2-5, with D unclear. The germline V gene has CDR1 SGHVS and CDR2 FQNEAQ. The V end was cut by 6 bases, the J end by 0 bases, with 14 bases between. The CDR3 is made up of 15 amino acids.

This clonotype was counted at least ten times. This sequence joins TRBV13 and TRBJ1-6, with 7 bases matching TRBD1. Germline loops: CDR1 PRHDT, CDR2 FYEKMQ (reference sequence). This CDR3 is 14 amino acids long. V was pared by 3 bases and J by 9 bases, with 5 bases of the junction left unmatched. The CDR3 sequence is CASSLGGGFSPLHF. In nucleotides, the CDR3 is TGTGCCAGCAGCTTGGGAGGGGGCTTTTCACCCCTCCACTTT. The whole variable domain, filled in from reference TRBV13 and TRBJ1-6, reads AAGVIQSPRHLIKEKRETATLKCYPIPRHDTVYWYQQGPGQDPQFLISFYEKMQSDKGSIPDRFSAQQFSDYHSELNMSSLELGDSALYFCASSLGGGFSPLHFGNGTRLTVT.

This clonotype was seen a handful of times. The chain employs TRBV2 and TRBJ1-1, with TRBD1 identical over 7 bases. The length of the CDR3 is 17 residues. Trimming cost V 11 bases and J 0 bases; bases outside gene matches: 18. The germline V gene encodes CDR1 SNHLY and CDR2 FYNNEI. The CDR3 loop reads CAARRGLPGTVNTEAFF. The DNA for the CDR3 is TGTGCCGCCCGTAGGGGTCTACCTGGGACAGTGAACACTGAAGCTTTCTTT.

The chain carries TRBV30 and TRBJ1-1, with D hard to call. The CDR3 covers 14 residues. Germline V gene lookup returns CDR1 GTSNPN and CDR2 SVGIG (reference sequence). Trimming pared 2 bases from V and 7 bases from J, leaving 17 bases between. CDR3 in amino acids: CAWSPPGLTIEAFF. In DNA form, the CDR3 reads TGTGCCTGGAGTCCCCCCGGCCTTACGATTGAAGCTTTCTTT.

This clonotype showed up just a few times. This rearrangement joins TRBV28 to TRBJ2-7; D could derive from TRBD1 or TRBD2 (6 bases each). The germline V gene encodes CDR1 MDHEN and CDR2 SYDVKM. V lost 2 bases and J 2 bases, leaving 13 bases between the germline ends. This CDR3 contains 15 residues. In DNA, the CDR3 is TGTGCCAGCAGTTTAGCGGGACAAAACACCTACGAGCAGTACTTC. Translation gives CASSLAGQNTYEQYF.

This clonotype was seen at least ten times. This chain joins TRBV4-3 and TRBJ2-7, with 8 bases lining up with TRBD1. Germline V gene sequence: CDR1 LGHNA, CDR2 YSLEER. The CDR3 is 13 residues long. After removal of 2 bases from V and 6 bases from J, the junction contained 3 bases not matched to a gene. Here the CDR3 reads CASSQRTGSEQYF. The CDR3 coding sequence is TGCGCCAGCAGCCAACGGACAGGGAGCGAGCAGTACTTC.